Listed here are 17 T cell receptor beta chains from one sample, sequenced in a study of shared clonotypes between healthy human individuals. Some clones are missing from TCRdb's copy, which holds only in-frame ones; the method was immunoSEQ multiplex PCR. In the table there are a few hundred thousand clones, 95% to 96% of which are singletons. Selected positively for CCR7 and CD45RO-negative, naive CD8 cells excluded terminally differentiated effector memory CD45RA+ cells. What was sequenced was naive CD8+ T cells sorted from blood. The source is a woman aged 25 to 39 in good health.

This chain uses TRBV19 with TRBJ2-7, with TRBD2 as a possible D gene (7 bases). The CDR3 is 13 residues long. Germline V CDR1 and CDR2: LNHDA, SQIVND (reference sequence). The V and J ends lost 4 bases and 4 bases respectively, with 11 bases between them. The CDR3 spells CASSNREGYEQYF. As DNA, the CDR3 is TGTGCCAGTAGTAACAGGGAGGGATACGAGCAGTACTTC.

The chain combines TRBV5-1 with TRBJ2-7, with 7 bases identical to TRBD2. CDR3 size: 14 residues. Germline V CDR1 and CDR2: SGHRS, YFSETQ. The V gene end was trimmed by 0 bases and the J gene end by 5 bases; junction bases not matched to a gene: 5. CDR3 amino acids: CASSLASGANEQYF. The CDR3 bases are TGCGCCAGCAGCTTGGCGAGCGGGGCCAACGAGCAGTACTTC.

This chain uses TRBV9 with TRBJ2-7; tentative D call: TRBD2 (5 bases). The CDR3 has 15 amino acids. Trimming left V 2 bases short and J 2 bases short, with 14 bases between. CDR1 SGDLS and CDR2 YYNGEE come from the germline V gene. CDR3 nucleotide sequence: TGTGCCAGCAGCGTGGGGAGCGGAAGGACCTACGAGCAGTACTTC. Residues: CASSVGSGRTYEQYF. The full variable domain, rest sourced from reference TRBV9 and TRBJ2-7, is DSGVTQTPKHLITATGQRVTLRCSPRSGDLSVYWYQQSLDQGLQFLIQYYNGEERAKGNILERFSAQQFPDLHSELNLSSLELGDSALYFCASSVGSGRTYEQYFGPGTRLTVT.

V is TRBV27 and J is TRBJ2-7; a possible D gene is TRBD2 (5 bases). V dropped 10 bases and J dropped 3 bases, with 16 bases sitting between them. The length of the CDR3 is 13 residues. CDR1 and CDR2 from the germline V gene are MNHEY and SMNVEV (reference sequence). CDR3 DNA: TGTGCCACCAGGTGGGGAGAACACTACGAGCAGTACTTC. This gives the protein CATRWGEHYEQYF.

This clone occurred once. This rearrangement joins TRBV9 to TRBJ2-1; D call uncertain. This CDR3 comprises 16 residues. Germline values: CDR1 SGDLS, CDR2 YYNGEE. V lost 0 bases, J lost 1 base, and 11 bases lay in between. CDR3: CASSVDGGLSYNEQFF. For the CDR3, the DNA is TGTGCCAGCAGCGTAGATGGCGGCCTTTCCTACAATGAGCAGTTCTTC.

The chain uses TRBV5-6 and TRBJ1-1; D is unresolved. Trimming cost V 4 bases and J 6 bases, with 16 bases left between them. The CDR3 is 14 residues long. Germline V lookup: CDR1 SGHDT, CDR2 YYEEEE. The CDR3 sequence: CASSLVGRVAEAFF. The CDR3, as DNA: TGTGCCAGCAGCCTAGTAGGCCGTGTGGCTGAAGCTTTCTTT.

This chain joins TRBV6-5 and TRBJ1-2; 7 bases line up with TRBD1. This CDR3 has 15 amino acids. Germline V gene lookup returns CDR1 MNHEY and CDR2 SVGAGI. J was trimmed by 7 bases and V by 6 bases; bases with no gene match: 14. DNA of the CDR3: TGTGCCAGCAGGGCCTACACAGGGGTATCGTCTGGCTACACCTTC. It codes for CASRAYTGVSSGYTF.

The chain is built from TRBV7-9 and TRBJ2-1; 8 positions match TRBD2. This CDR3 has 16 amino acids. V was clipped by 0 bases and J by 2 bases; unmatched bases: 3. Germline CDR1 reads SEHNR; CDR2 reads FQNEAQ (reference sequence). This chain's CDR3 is CASSLAGLGTYNEQFF. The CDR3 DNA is TGTGCCAGCAGCTTAGCGGGACTAGGGACCTACAATGAGCAGTTCTTC.

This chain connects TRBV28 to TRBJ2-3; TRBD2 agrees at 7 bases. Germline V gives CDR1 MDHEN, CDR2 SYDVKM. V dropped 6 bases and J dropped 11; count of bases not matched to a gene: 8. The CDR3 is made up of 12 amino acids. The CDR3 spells CASSLTREMQYF. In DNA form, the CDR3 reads TGTGCCAGCAGCCTGACGCGGGAGATGCAGTATTTT.

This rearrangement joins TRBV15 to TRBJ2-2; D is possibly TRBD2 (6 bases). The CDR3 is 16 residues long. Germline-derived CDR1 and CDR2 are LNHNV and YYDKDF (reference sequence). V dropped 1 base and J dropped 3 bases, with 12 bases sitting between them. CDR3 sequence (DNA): TGTGCCACCAGCAGAGCGGCGGGAATGTACACCGGGGAGCTGTTTTTT. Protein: CATSRAAGMYTGELFF.

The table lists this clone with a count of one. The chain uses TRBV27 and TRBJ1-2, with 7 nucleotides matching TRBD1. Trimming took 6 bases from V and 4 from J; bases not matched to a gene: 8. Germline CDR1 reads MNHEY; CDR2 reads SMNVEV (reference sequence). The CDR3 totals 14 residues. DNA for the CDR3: TGTGCCAGCAGCCCCCGACAGGGCGGCTATGGCTACACCTTC. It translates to CASSPRQGGYGYTF.

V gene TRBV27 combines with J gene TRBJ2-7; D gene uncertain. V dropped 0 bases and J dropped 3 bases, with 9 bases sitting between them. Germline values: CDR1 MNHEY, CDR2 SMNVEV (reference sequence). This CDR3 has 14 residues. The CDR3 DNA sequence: TGTGCCAGCAGTTTATCAGCCGCAGGCTACGAGCAGTACTTC. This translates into CASSLSAAGYEQYF.

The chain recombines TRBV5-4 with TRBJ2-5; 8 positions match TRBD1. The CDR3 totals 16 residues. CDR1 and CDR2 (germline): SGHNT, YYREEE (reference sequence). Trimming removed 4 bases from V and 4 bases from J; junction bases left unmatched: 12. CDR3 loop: CASSATVQGAGETQYF. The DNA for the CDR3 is TGTGCCAGCAGCGCGACGGTCCAGGGGGCTGGAGAGACCCAGTACTTC.

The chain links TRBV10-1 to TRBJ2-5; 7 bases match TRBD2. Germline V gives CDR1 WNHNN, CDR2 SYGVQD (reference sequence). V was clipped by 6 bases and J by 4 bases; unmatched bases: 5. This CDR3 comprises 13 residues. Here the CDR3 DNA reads TGCGCCAGCAGCACTATAGCGGGAGAGACCCAGTACTTC. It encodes CASSTIAGETQYF.

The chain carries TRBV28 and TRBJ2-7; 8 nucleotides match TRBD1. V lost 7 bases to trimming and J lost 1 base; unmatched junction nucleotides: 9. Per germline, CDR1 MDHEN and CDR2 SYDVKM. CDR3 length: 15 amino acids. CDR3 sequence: CASTLQGARSYEQYF. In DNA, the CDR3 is TGTGCCAGCACCCTTCAGGGGGCGAGGTCCTACGAGCAGTACTTC.

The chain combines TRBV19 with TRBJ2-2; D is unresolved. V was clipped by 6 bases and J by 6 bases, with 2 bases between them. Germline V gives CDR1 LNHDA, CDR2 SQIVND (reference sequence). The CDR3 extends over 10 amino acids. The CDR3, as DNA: TGTGCCAGTAGAGCCGGGGAGCTGTTTTTT. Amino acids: CASRAGELFF.

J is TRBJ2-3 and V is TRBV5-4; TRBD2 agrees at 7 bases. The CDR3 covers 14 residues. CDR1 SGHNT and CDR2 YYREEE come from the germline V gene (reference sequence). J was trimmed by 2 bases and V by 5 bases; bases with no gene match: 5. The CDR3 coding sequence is TGTGCCAGCAGTCCTAGCGGAGACACAGATACGCAGTATTTT. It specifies CASSPSGDTDTQYF.